Each of the 32 T cell receptor beta chains below was sequenced from the same sample in a study of shared clonotypes between healthy human individuals. This table comes from immunoSEQ multiplex PCR, and its TCRdb copy is limited to in-frame clones, with some not included. The table records 1.6 million or so clones, 95% to 97% of them present only once. The sequencing input was naive CD4+ T cells sorted from blood. Subset described: CD45RA+ positively selected. The receptor set was obtained from a young man in good health.

J is TRBJ2-5 and V is TRBV18; the match to TRBD2 covers 8 bases. Losses at the gene ends were 0 bases for V and 7 bases for J; bases not matched to a gene: 10. The CDR3 loop spans 16 amino acids. Germline CDR1 and CDR2: KGHSH and LQKENI. The CDR3 sequence: CASSPPAGGLHWTQYF. The CDR3 DNA reads as TGTGCCAGCTCACCACCGGCGGGGGGCCTCCACTGGACCCAGTACTTC.

The CDR3 DNA reads as TGCGCCAGCAGCGGGGTCTCCTACGAGCAGTACTTC. Its translation is CASSGVSYEQYF. This chain connects TRBV5-1 to TRBJ2-7; D unclear. CDR1 is SGHRS and CDR2 is YFSETQ in the germline V gene. This CDR3 has 12 residues. With 4 bases removed from V and 0 bases from J, the gap between germline ends came to 5 bases.

J is TRBJ2-1 and V is TRBV10-3, with TRBD1 identical over 8 bases. The V segment lost 4 bases and the J segment 4 bases; nucleotides outside the gene matches: 6. This CDR3 contains 15 residues. The germline V gene encodes CDR1 ENHRY and CDR2 SYGVKD. The CDR3 DNA follows: TGTGCCATCAGTGCCCCCGGACAGGGTTACAATGAGCAGTTCTTC. Residues: CAISAPGQGYNEQFF.

The genes are TRBV18 and TRBJ2-7; 11 nucleotides agree with TRBD2. The J segment lost 2 bases and the V segment lost 4 bases, leaving 4 bases of the junction unmatched. The CDR3 is 15 amino acids. CDR1 is KGHSH and CDR2 is LQKENI in the germline V gene. The CDR3 DNA sequence: TGTGCCAGCTCACAAACTAGCGGGGGTCCCTACGAGCAGTACTTC. Encoded protein: CASSQTSGGPYEQYF.

This clone was detected once. This chain links TRBV6-4 with TRBJ2-7; 9 bases are shared with TRBD2. The CDR3 is 14 residues long. Germline values: CDR1 MRHNA, CDR2 SNTAGT. The V gene end was trimmed by 5 bases and the J gene end by 3 bases; junction bases not matched to a gene: 5. The CDR3 spells CASSPSGTNYEQYF. The CDR3, as DNA: TGTGCCAGCAGTCCTAGCGGGACTAACTACGAGCAGTACTTC.

The sample holds one count of this clone. V is TRBV9 and J is TRBJ2-3; 10 positions agree with TRBD2. The ends lost 0 bases at V and 5 bases at J; junction bases unmatched: 6. CDR1 is SGDLS, CDR2 YYNGEE, per germline. This CDR3 contains 16 residues. The CDR3 sequence is CASSVAPSGGIDTQYF. Here the CDR3 DNA reads TGTGCCAGCAGCGTAGCCCCTAGCGGGGGCATAGATACGCAGTATTTT.

This clone was observed a single time. Within the sample, other DNA sequences also encode this same CDR3. The CDR3 sequence: CASSLAGAETQYF. As DNA, the CDR3 is TGCGCCAGCAGCTTAGCGGGAGCAGAGACCCAGTACTTC. This rearrangement joins TRBV5-1 to TRBJ2-5; 8 nucleotides match TRBD2. V was pared by 2 bases and J by 4 bases, with 1 base of the junction left unmatched. In germline, CDR1 is SGHRS, CDR2 YFSETQ. CDR3 length: 13 residues.

V is TRBV14 and J is TRBJ2-2; D gene ambiguous. Germline V CDR1 and CDR2: SGHDN, FVKESK. The CDR3 has 16 amino acids. The V and J ends lost 4 bases and 1 base respectively, with 13 bases between them. Here the CDR3 DNA reads TGTGCCAGCAGCCCCATGAAACGGATGAACACCGGGGAGCTGTTTTTT. Translating gives CASSPMKRMNTGELFF.

The rearrangement links TRBV7-2 to TRBJ2-3; TRBD2 might be the D (6 bases). The CDR3 runs 17 residues. V was cut by 0 bases and J by 2 bases, with 15 bases left in between. In germline, CDR1 is SGHTA, CDR2 FQGNSA. CDR3 coding DNA: TGTGCCAGCAGCTTAGCCGAAGTAGCGGACTACACAGATACGCAGTATTTT. Amino acid sequence: CASSLAEVADYTDTQYF.

The chain recombines TRBV7-8 with TRBJ2-3; 10 positions agree with TRBD2. The CDR3 has 16 residues. The ends lost 5 bases at V and 0 bases at J; junction bases unmatched: 5. Germline CDR1 is SGHVS and CDR2 is FQNEAQ. CDR3 amino acids: CASSGRLAGSTDTQYF. The CDR3 bases are TGTGCCAGCAGCGGACGACTAGCGGGTAGCACAGATACGCAGTATTTT.

The chain employs TRBV5-1 and TRBJ2-5; the D is unclear. CDR1 is SGHRS, CDR2 YFSETQ, per germline. With 0 bases removed from V and 9 bases from J, the gap between germline ends came to 15 bases. This CDR3 is built from 14 residues. The CDR3, as DNA: TGCGCCAGCAGCTTGGCCCAGCGAAGAGAATCCCAGTACTTC. It is translated as CASSLAQRRESQYF. Looking up the rest from reference TRBV5-1 and TRBJ2-5 gives the full variable domain: KAGVTQTPRYLIKTRGQQVTLSCSPISGHRSVSWYQQTPGQGLQFLFEYFSETQRNKGNFPGRFSGRQFSNSRSEMNVSTLELGDSALYLCASSLAQRRESQYFGPGTRLLVL.

The chain is built from TRBV5-5 and TRBJ2-1; TRBD2 aligns across 7 bases. Germline V CDR1 and CDR2: SGHKS, YYEKEE (reference sequence). The V gene end was trimmed by 6 bases and the J gene end by 1 base; junction bases not matched to a gene: 4. This CDR3 is 14 amino acids long. CDR3 residues: CASTSGISYNEQFF. The CDR3 DNA reads TGTGCCAGCACCAGCGGGATTTCCTACAATGAGCAGTTCTTC.

The sample holds one count of this clone. The chain recombines TRBV7-2 with TRBJ2-7; D call uncertain. Germline CDR1 reads SGHTA; CDR2 reads FQGNSA. Trimming pared 4 bases from V and 2 bases from J, leaving 12 bases between. The CDR3 is 14 residues long. The CDR3 here is CASSSGRRPYEQYF. The CDR3 nucleotides are TGTGCCAGCAGCTCGGGCAGGCGACCCTACGAGCAGTACTTC.

The J gene is TRBJ2-7, the V gene TRBV5-1, with 10 bases identical to TRBD1. The V and J ends lost 0 bases and 2 bases, in that order; junction bases with no gene match: 5. Germline V gives CDR1 SGHRS, CDR2 YFSETQ. This CDR3 contains 16 residues. The CDR3 nucleotides are TGCGCCAGCAGCTTGGGACAGGGGGCAGGCACCTACGAGCAGTACTTC. This gives the protein CASSLGQGAGTYEQYF.

J is TRBJ2-1 and V is TRBV19; D call uncertain. CDR1 LNHDA and CDR2 SQIVND come from the germline V gene (reference sequence). V lost 8 bases to trimming and J lost 2 bases, with 10 bases between them. The CDR3 length is 13 residues. CDR3 amino acids: CASGYRTYNEQFF. The CDR3 DNA reads TGTGCCAGTGGATACAGAACCTACAATGAGCAGTTCTTC.

The rearrangement links TRBV7-9 to TRBJ2-5; no firm D call. The CDR3 covers 14 residues. CDR1 SEHNR and CDR2 FQNEAQ come from the germline V gene (reference sequence). V shed 1 base and J shed 4 bases, with 10 bases lying between them. CDR3 region: CASSLEPGPETQYF. CDR3 bases: TGTGCCAGCAGCTTAGAGCCGGGTCCAGAGACCCAGTACTTC.

V and J are TRBV7-9 and TRBJ2-7; 7 nucleotides align to TRBD2. The length of the CDR3 is 18 residues. The V gene's germline CDR1 is SEHNR and CDR2 FQNEAQ (reference sequence). V was clipped by 5 bases and J by 3 bases; unmatched bases: 19. Here the CDR3 reads CASSAPGGGRIIDYEQYF. CDR3 DNA sequence: TGTGCCAGCAGCGCCCCGGGTGGCGGGAGAATAATCGACTACGAGCAGTACTTC.

The chain has TRBV2 and TRBJ2-3, with D unclear. The V gene's germline CDR1 is SNHLY and CDR2 FYNNEI. Trimming stripped 3 bases from V and 0 bases from J, with 4 bases between. The length of the CDR3 is 13 residues. The CDR3 is CASSDPSTDTQYF. The CDR3 nucleotides are TGTGCCAGCAGTGACCCTAGCACAGATACGCAGTATTTT. The full variable domain, its missing parts supplied by reference TRBV2 and TRBJ2-3, is EPEVTQTPSHQVTQMGQEVILRCVPISNHLYFYWYRQILGQKVEFLVSFYNNEISEKSEIFDDQFSVERPDGSNFTLKIRSTKLEDSAMYFCASSDPSTDTQYFGPGTRLTVL.

V gene TRBV9 combines with J gene TRBJ1-2; weak D call: TRBD1 (6 bases). Germline-derived CDR1 and CDR2 are SGDLS and YYNGEE. Between the trimmed V and J ends, which lost 4 bases and 6 bases, there was a span of 25 bases. The CDR3 has 17 residues. The CDR3 nucleotides read TGTGCCAGCAGCCCCCTCTGGGAGGCAGGGGAGAATGATGGCTACACCTTC. Translation: CASSPLWEAGENDGYTF. The variable domain in full, with the rest retrieved from reference TRBV9 and TRBJ1-2, is DSGVTQTPKHLITATGQRVTLRCSPRSGDLSVYWYQQSLDQGLQFLIQYYNGEERAKGNILERFSAQQFPDLHSELNLSSLELGDSALYFCASSPLWEAGENDGYTFGSGTRLTVV.

V gene TRBV5-1 combines with J gene TRBJ2-2; D not certain. This CDR3 is built from 15 residues. The germline V gene encodes CDR1 SGHRS and CDR2 YFSETQ. Trimming cost V 1 base and J 4 bases, with 11 bases left between them. The CDR3 sequence is CASSLQTLTTGELFF. CDR3 bases: TGCGCCAGCAGCTTGCAGACTCTCACCACCGGGGAGCTGTTTTTT.

The chain recombines TRBV9 with TRBJ2-3; TRBD1 agrees at 11 bases. The CDR3 length is 19 residues. Looked up from germline, CDR1 is SGDLS and CDR2 is YYNGEE. Trimming removed 4 bases from V and 3 bases from J; junction bases left unmatched: 16. The CDR3 loop is CASSLFPPSGTGGTDTQYF. The CDR3 coding sequence is TGTGCCAGCAGCCTATTCCCCCCCTCCGGGACAGGGGGGACAGATACGCAGTATTTT.

This chain links TRBV25-1 with TRBJ1-2; 9 bases agree with TRBD1. The CDR3 is 15 residues long. Germline V gives CDR1 MGHDK, CDR2 SYGVNS. V was pared by 2 bases and J by 8 bases, with 9 bases of the junction left unmatched. DNA of the CDR3: TGTGCCAGCAGTGAACCCGGCAGACAGGGGGGCGGCTACACCTTC. Its protein is CASSEPGRQGGGYTF.

The chain carries TRBV18 and TRBJ1-5; D remains ambiguous. Trimming removed 3 bases at V and 1 base at J, with 13 bases between. The CDR3 runs to 16 residues. Germline V lookup: CDR1 KGHSH, CDR2 LQKENI. CDR3 loop: CASSPNSIGSNQPQHF. The CDR3 coding sequence is TGTGCCAGCTCACCTAACTCCATTGGGAGCAATCAGCCCCAGCATTTT. The whole variable domain, filled in from reference TRBV18 and TRBJ1-5, reads NAGVMQNPRHLVRRRGQEARLRCSPMKGHSHVYWYRQLPEEGLKFMVYLQKENIIDESGMPKERFSAEFPKEGPSILRIQQVVRGDSAAYFCASSPNSIGSNQPQHFGDGTRLSIL.

The chain recombines TRBV7-8 with TRBJ2-3, with D possibly called TRBD1 or TRBD2 (7 bases each). Germline V gene sequence: CDR1 SGHVS, CDR2 FQNEAQ. Deletions cut 5 bases from V and 2 bases from J, with 17 bases between. The CDR3 length is 16 residues. The CDR3 loop reads CASSHRQGGFTDTQYF. The CDR3 nucleotides read TGTGCCAGCAGCCACCGACAGGGAGGGTTCACAGATACGCAGTATTTT.

The chain's CDR3 is CASSLALAGATDTQYF. The CDR3 DNA follows: TGTGCCAGCAGCTTGGCCCTAGCGGGAGCCACAGATACGCAGTATTTT. The rearrangement links TRBV5-4 to TRBJ2-3; 10 bases line up with TRBD2. This CDR3 spans 16 amino acids. Trimming took 0 bases from V and 2 from J; bases not matched to a gene: 3. The germline CDR1 and CDR2 sequences are SGHNT and YYREEE (reference sequence).

The rearrangement joins TRBV5-1 to TRBJ2-4, with D possibly matching TRBD2 (6 bases). The CDR3 runs 15 residues. The V end was cut by 2 bases, the J end by 5 bases, with 14 bases between. Germline V CDR1 and CDR2: SGHRS, YFSETQ. CDR3 loop: CASSFLIGGENIQYF. In nucleotides, the CDR3 is TGCGCCAGCAGCTTTTTGATCGGAGGGGAAAACATTCAGTACTTC. Together with reference TRBV5-1 and TRBJ2-4, the CDR3 gives the full variable domain: KAGVTQTPRYLIKTRGQQVTLSCSPISGHRSVSWYQQTPGQGLQFLFEYFSETQRNKGNFPGRFSGRQFSNSRSEMNVSTLELGDSALYLCASSFLIGGENIQYFGAGTRLSVL.

The chain is built from TRBV28 and TRBJ2-7; 9 bases fit TRBD1. Per the germline V gene, CDR1 is MDHEN and CDR2 is SYDVKM. The CDR3 has 16 residues. V shed 6 bases, J shed 5 bases, and the junction held 14 bases outside the gene matches. The DNA of the CDR3 is TGTGCCAGCAGGTCAACCCCGGGACAGGGATTCCACGAGCAGTACTTC. It specifies CASRSTPGQGFHEQYF.

V usage is TRBV4-2 and J usage is TRBJ2-1; D might be TRBD2 (6 bases). The V and J ends lost 1 base and 4 bases respectively, with 14 bases between them. The CDR3 is 16 residues long. The V gene's germline CDR1 is LGHNA and CDR2 YNFKEQ. The DNA of the CDR3 is TGTGCCAGCAGCCAAGTTTCTAGCGTCAAATACAATGAGCAGTTCTTC. Its translation: CASSQVSSVKYNEQFF.

The CDR3 loop reads CASNSQGVYYGYTF. CDR3 DNA: TGTGCCAGCAATAGTCAGGGGGTGTACTATGGCTACACCTTC. The V call is TRBV28, the J call TRBJ1-2; 7 bases align to TRBD1. V shed 7 bases and J 3 bases; nucleotides not matched to a gene: 8. The CDR3 has 14 amino acids. The germline V gene encodes CDR1 MDHEN and CDR2 SYDVKM.

The rearrangement joins TRBV9 to TRBJ2-2; a possible D gene is TRBD1 (6 bases). The CDR3 has 15 residues. V lost 1 base to trimming and J lost 2 bases, with 9 bases between them. Per the germline V gene, CDR1 is SGDLS and CDR2 is YYNGEE. CDR3 amino acids: CASSVLGHNTGELFF. CDR3 nucleotide sequence: TGTGCCAGCAGCGTACTGGGACATAACACCGGGGAGCTGTTTTTT.

V and J are TRBV5-1 and TRBJ2-5; TRBD2 aligns across 15 bases. Trimming took 4 bases from V and 4 from J; bases not matched to a gene: 11. CDR1 and CDR2 from the germline V gene are SGHRS and YFSETQ. The CDR3 is made up of 18 amino acids. In DNA, the CDR3 is TGCGCCAGCAGCCCTGGACTAGCGGGAGGGCCAGTTGGAGAGACCCAGTACTTC. Translation gives CASSPGLAGGPVGETQYF.

The genes are TRBV18 and TRBJ1-1, with 7 bases matching TRBD1. Germline V gives CDR1 KGHSH, CDR2 LQKENI. With V trimmed by 2 bases and J by 7 bases, 7 bases remained unmatched. The CDR3 loop spans 14 amino acids. The DNA of the CDR3 is TGTGCCAGCTCACCAGAAGGGACAGCGTATGAAGCTTTCTTT. Its protein product is CASSPEGTAYEAFF.